Listed below are T cell receptor beta chains from one sample, sequenced in a study of tumor and adjacent non-tumor tissue in lung cancer. MiXCR, run by TCRdb on the multiplex PCR reads, gives a single entry per CDR3 protein. The table lists 77,000 or so distinct CDR3 sequences, 76% of them singletons, with 40% in the top ten. The sequenced material came from distant non-tumor lung tissue. The origin of the receptors is a man between 65 and 80 years old with non-small cell lung cancer. Both conserved end residues are trimmed from each CDR3. Each record gives: J gene, V gene, CDR3 protein.

TRBJ1-1 | TRBV29-1 | SVGGEGYIEAI
TRBJ2-2 | TRBV11-2 | ASSIHGGADGELL
TRBJ2-1 | TRBV6-5 | ASSYSKVAGMFNEQF
TRBJ1-5 | TRBV20-1 | SAIASNQPQH
TRBJ2-5 | TRBV4-3 | ASSQELGGYGQETHH
TRBJ2-2 | TRBV4-3 | TSSQEWGLLNTGELF
TRBJ2-1 | TRBV11-1 | ASSPLTSGKNNEQF
TRBJ1-1 | TRBV11-1 | ASNADGDTEAF
TRBJ2-5 | TRBV5-4 | ASNLVGTPGETQY
TRBJ2-1 | TRBV25-1 | AGTPPGSYNEQF
TRBJ1-2 | TRBV20-1 | NARTGDSYGYT
TRBJ1-1 | TRBV5-4 | ASSLGSGDPLAEAF
TRBJ2-1 | TRBV9 | TSSPHLAGDEQF
TRBJ2-3 | TRBV11-2 | ASNLDLAGRITVTQY
TRBJ2-1 | TRBV4-3 | ASSQDPLARSRF
TRBJ2-7 | TRBV19 | ASSRGRASCEQY
TRBJ2-3 | TRBV6-1 | ASWSGITETQY
TRBJ1-5 | TRBV11-2 | ASNLSGANQPQH
TRBJ1-2 | TRBV29-1 | SVVPYRSSGEDGYA
TRBJ2-3 | TRBV11-2 | ASSRRAAGGRDTQY
TRBJ1-6 | TRBV11-1 | ACSSKRGTGSNTPLH
TRBJ1-6 | TRBV5-4 | ASSTGIGGGINSPLH
TRBJ1-1 | TRBV4-2 | VSSKGVEGSTEAF
TRBJ2-1 | TRBV6-5 | ASSSPGPHSYNEQF
TRBJ1-1 | TRBV10-3 | AINAKTGSDTEAI
TRBJ1-1 | TRBV5-1 | VSGVRGGEAEAF
TRBJ1-6 | TRBV12-3/TRBV12-4 | ASSLRTGGLNSPLH
TRBJ1-1 | TRBV4-1 | ASSQALGRSGAEAF
TRBJ2-1 | TRBV10-2 | TSRSPGPSSHEQL
TRBJ2-3 | TRBV7-9 | ASSLQIGLVGGTETDTQY
TRBJ2-7 | TRBV28 | ASSLAAGLREQC
TRBJ2-5 | TRBV6-5 | ASSFAGTGFPQETQY
TRBJ2-1 | TRBV11-3 | ASNTQKEGEQF
TRBJ2-6 | TRBV5-5 | ASSLADRFSGANVLT
TRBJ1-3 | TRBV9 | ASSASGTYSGNTIY
TRBJ1-5 | TRBV12-3/TRBV12-4 | ASSLGTGDNQPQC
TRBJ1-1 | TRBV12-3/TRBV12-4 | ASSSIRTYTEAF
TRBJ2-3 | TRBV29-1 | SVVGTNGGRTDTQY
TRBJ1-1 | TRBV11-1 | ASSLRDRTMNTEAF
TRBJ2-2 | TRBV10-2 | ASKRDTNTGKLF
TRBJ2-6 | TRBV6-6 | ASSLAGKSSGGNVLT
TRBJ2-7 | TRBV5-6 | ASTRGQSSYEQY
TRBJ1-4 | TRBV4-2 | ASNQLPLVVANEKLF